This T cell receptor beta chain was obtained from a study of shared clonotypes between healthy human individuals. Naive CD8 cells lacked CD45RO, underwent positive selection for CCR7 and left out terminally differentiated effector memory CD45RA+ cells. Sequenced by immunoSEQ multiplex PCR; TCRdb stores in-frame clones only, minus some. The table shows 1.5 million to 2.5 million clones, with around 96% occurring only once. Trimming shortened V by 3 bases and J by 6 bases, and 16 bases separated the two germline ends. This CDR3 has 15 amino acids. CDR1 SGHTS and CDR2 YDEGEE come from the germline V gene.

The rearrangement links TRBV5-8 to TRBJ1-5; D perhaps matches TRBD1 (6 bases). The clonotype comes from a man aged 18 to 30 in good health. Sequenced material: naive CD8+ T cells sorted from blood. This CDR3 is CASSYGQSGLQPQHF. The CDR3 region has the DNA TGTGCCAGCAGCTACGGACAGTCGGGGCTTCAGCCCCAGCATTTT.